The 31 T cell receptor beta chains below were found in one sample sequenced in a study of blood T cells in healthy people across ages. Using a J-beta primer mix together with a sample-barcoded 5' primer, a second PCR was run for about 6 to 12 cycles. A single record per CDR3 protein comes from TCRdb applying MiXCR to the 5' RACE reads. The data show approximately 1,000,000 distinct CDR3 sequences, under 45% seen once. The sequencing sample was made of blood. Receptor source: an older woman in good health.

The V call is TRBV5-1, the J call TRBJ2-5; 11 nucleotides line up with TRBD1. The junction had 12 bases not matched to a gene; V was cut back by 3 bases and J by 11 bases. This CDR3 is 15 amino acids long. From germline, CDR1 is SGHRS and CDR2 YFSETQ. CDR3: CASSWTGGEYNEQYF. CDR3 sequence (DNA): TGCGCCAGCAGCTGGACAGGGGGCGAATACAATGAGCAGTACTTC.

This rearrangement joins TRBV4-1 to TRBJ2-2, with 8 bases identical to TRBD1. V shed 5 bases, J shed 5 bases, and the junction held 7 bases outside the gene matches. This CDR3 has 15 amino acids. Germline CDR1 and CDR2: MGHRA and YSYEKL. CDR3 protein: CASSSPGGLTGELFF. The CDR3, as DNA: TGCGCCAGCAGCTCCCCAGGGGGCTTGACCGGGGAGCTGTTTTTT.

DNA for the CDR3: TGTGCCAGCAGCCCCCCCGGACAGGGGCCCTACGAGCAGTACTTC. Translated, it gives CASSPPGQGPYEQYF. J is TRBJ2-7 and V is TRBV13; 9 bases fit TRBD1. The V segment lost 5 bases and the J segment 2 bases; nucleotides outside the gene matches: 7. Germline V gene lookup returns CDR1 PRHDT and CDR2 FYEKMQ (reference sequence). CDR3 length equals 15 residues.

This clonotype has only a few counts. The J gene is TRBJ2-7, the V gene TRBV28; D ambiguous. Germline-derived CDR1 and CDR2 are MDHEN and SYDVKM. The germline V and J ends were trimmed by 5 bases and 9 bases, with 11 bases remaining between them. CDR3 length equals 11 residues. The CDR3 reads CASSITSGQYF. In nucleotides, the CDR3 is TGTGCCAGCAGTATTACCTCTGGGCAGTACTTC.

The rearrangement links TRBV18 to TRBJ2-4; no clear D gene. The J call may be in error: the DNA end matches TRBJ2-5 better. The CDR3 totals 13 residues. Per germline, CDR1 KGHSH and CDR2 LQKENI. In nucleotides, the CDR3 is TGTGCCAGTGCGCGCTCTGGTCAGGAGACCCAGTACTTC. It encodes CASARSGQETQYF.

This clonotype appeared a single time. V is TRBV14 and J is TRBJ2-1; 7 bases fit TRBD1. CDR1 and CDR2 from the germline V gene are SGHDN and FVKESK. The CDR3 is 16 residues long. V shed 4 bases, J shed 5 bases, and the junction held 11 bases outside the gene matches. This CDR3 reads CASSRIQGWTNNEQFF. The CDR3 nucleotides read TGTGCCAGCAGCCGAATACAGGGGTGGACCAACAATGAGCAGTTCTTC.

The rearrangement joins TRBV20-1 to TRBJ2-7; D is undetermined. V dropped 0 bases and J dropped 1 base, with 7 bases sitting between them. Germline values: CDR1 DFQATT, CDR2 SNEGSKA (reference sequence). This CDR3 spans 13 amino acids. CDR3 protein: CSARDHRSYEQYF. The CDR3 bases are TGCAGTGCTAGAGATCATCGGTCCTACGAGCAGTACTTC.

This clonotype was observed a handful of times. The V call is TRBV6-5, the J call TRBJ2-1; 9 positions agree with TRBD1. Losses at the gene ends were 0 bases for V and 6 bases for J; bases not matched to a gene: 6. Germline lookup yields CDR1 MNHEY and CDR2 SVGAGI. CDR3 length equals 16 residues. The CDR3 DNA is TGTGCCAGCAGTTACTCACCGGGACAGGGCCTCAATGAGCAGTTCTTC. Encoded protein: CASSYSPGQGLNEQFF.

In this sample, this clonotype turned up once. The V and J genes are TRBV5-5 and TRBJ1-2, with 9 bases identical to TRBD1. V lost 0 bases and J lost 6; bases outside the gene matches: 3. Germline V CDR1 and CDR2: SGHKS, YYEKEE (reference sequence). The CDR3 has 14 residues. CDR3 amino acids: CASSLGQGEDGYTF. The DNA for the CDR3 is TGTGCCAGCAGCTTGGGACAGGGGGAAGATGGCTACACCTTC. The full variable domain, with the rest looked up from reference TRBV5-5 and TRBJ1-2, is DAGVTQSPTHLIKTRGQQVTLRCSPISGHKSVSWYQQVLGQGPQFIFQYYEKEERGRGNFPDRFSARQFPNYSSELNVNALLLGDSALYLCASSLGQGEDGYTFGSGTRLTVV.

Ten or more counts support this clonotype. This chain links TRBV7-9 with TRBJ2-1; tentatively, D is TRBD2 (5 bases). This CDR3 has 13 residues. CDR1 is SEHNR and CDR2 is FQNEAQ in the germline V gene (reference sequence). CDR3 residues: CADQPGSAHEQFF. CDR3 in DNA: TGTGCAGACCAACCGGGATCAGCACATGAGCAGTTCTTC.

CDR3 coding DNA: TGCGCCAGCAGCTTGACCGGGAGTTCCTCTGGAGATGAGCAGTTCTTC. Amino acids: CASSLTGSSSGDEQFF. This chain connects TRBV5-1 to TRBJ2-1, with D maybe TRBD2 (6 bases). CDR1 and CDR2 from the germline V gene are SGHRS and YFSETQ. CDR3 size: 16 residues. The V end lost 1 base, the J end lost 8 bases, and 19 bases lay between the germline ends.

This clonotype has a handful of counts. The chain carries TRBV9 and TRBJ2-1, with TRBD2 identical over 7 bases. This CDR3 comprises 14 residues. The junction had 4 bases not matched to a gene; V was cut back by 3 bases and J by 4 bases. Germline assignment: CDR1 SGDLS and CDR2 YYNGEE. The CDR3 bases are TGTGCCAGCAGCGGCGAGCGGGGTTACAATGAGCAGTTCTTC. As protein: CASSGERGYNEQFF.

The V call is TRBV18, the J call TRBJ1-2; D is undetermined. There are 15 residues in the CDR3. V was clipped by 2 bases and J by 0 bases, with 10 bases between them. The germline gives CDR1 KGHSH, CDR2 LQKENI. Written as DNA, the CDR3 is TGTGCCAGCTCACCAGTGCCCATGTCTAACTATGGCTACACCTTC. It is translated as CASSPVPMSNYGYTF. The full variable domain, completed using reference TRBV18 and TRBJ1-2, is NAGVMQNPRHLVRRRGQEARLRCSPMKGHSHVYWYRQLPEEGLKFMVYLQKENIIDESGMPKERFSAEFPKEGPSILRIQQVVRGDSAAYFCASSPVPMSNYGYTFGSGTRLTVV.

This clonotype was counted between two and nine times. The DNA for the CDR3 is TGTGCCAGCAGCTTACGGGCTAGCGGGGCCCAAGAGACCCAGTACTTC. This sequence encodes CASSLRASGAQETQYF. The chain recombines TRBV7-9 with TRBJ2-5; 9 positions agree with TRBD2. Germline CDR1 and CDR2: SEHNR and FQNEAQ (reference sequence). Trimming cost V 2 bases and J 1 base; bases outside gene matches: 5. There are 16 residues in the CDR3. Filled out from reference TRBV7-9 and TRBJ2-5, the complete variable domain reads DTGVSQNPRHKITKRGQNVTFRCDPISEHNRLYWYRQTLGQGPEFLTYFQNEAQLEKSRLLSDRFSAERPKGSFSTLEIQRTEQGDSAMYLCASSLRASGAQETQYFGPGTRLLVL.

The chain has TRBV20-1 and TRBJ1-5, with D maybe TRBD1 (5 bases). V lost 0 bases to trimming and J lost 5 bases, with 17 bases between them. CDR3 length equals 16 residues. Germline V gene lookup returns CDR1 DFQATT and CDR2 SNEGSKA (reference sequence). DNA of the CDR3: TGCAGTGCTAGAGATTCTGGGCAGGGAAGGGATCAGCCCCAGCATTTT. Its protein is CSARDSGQGRDQPQHF.

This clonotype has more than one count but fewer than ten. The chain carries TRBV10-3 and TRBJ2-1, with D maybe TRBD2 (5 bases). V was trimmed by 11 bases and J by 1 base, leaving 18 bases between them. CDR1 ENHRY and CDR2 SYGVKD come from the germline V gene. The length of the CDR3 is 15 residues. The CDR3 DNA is TGTGCCGTCGGACGGGCGGGCGAATCCTACAATGAGCAGTTCTTC. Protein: CAVGRAGESYNEQFF.

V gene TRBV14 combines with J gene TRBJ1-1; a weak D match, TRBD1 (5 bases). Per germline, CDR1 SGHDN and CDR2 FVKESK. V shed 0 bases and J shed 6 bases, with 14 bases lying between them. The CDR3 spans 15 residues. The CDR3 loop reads CASSQDLPGRAEAFF. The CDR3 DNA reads TGTGCCAGCAGCCAAGATCTACCAGGGAGGGCTGAAGCTTTCTTT.

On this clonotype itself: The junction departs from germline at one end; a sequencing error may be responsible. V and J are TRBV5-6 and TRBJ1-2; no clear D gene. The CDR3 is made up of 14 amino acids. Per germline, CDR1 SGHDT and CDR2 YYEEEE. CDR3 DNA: TGTGCCAGCAGCCTTCCCTCCGGAGACTATGACTACACCTTC. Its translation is CASSLPSGDYDYTF.

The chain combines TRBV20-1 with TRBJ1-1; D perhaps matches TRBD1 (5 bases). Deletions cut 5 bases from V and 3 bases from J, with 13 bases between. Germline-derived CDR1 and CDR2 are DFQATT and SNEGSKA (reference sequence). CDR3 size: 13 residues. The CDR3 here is CSAPGTGDTEAFF. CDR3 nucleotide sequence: TGCAGTGCTCCCGGGACGGGTGACACTGAAGCTTTCTTT.

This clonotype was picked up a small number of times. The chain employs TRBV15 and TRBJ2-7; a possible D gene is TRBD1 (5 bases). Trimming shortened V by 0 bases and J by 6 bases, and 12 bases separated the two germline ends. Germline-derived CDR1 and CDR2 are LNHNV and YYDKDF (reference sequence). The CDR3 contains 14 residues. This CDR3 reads CATSREGRVSEQYF. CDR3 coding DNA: TGTGCCACCAGCAGAGAGGGCAGGGTAAGCGAGCAGTACTTC.

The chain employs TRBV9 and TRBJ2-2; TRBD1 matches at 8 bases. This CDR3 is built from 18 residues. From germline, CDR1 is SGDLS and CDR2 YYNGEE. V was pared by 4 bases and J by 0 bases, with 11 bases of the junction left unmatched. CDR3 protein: CASSFQSPGQANTGELFF. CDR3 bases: TGTGCCAGCAGCTTCCAATCACCGGGACAGGCGAACACCGGGGAGCTGTTTTTT.

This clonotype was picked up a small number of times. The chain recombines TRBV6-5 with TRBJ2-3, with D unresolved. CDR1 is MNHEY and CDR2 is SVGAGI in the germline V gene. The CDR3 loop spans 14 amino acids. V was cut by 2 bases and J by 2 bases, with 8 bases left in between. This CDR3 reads CASSYAGDTDTQYF. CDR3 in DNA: TGTGCCAGCAGTTACGCAGGAGACACAGATACGCAGTATTTT.

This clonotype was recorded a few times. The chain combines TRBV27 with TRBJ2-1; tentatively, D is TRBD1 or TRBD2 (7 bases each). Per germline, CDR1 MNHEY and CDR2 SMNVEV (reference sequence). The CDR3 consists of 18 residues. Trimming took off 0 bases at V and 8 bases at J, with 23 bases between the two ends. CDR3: CASSLSWGGRGLIYEQFF. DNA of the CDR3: TGTGCCAGCAGTTTATCGTGGGGGGGGAGGGGGCTTATCTATGAGCAGTTCTTC.

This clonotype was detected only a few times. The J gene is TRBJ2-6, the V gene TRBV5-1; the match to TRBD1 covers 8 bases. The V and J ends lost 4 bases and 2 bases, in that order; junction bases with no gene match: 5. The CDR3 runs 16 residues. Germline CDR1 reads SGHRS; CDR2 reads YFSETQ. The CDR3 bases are TGCGCCAGCAGCCCCTCAGGGGGCACTGGGGCCAACGTCCTGACTTTC. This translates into CASSPSGGTGANVLTF.

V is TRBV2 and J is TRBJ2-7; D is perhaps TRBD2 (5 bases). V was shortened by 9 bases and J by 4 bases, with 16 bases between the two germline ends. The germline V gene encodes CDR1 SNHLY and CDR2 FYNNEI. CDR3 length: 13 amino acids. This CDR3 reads CARSGPNFYEQYF. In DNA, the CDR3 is TGTGCCAGAAGCGGACCAAACTTTTACGAGCAGTACTTC.

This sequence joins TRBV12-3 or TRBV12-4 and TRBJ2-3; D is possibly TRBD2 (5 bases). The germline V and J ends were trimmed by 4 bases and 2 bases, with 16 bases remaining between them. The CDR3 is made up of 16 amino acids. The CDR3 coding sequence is TGTGCCAGCAGTTCCCCACGGGGTCGGGACACAGATACGCAGTATTTT. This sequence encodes CASSSPRGRDTDTQYF.

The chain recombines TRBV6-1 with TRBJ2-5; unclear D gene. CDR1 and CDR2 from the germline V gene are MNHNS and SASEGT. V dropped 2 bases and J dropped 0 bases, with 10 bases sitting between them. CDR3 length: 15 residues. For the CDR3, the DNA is TGTGCCAGCAGTGAAACAGCCGTGTACCAAGAGACCCAGTACTTC. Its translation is CASSETAVYQETQYF.

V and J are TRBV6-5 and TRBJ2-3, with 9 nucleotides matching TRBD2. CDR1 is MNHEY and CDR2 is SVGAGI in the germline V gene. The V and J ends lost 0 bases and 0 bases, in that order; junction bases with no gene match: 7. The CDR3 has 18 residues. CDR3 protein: CASSYSRGLAGSTDTQYF. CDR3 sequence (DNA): TGTGCCAGCAGTTACTCTAGGGGACTAGCCGGAAGCACAGATACGCAGTATTTT.

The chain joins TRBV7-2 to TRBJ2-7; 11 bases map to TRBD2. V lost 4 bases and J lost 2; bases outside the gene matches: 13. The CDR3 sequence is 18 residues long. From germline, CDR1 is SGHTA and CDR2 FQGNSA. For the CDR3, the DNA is TGTGCCAGCAGCTCACGACTAGCGGGGAACCCAGGGACCTACGAGCAGTACTTC. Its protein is CASSSRLAGNPGTYEQYF.

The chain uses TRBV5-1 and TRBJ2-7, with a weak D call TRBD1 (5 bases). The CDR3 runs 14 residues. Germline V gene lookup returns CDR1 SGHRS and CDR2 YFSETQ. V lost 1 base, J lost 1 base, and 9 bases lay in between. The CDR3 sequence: CASSLFPGSYEQYF. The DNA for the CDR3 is TGCGCCAGCAGCTTGTTCCCAGGGTCCTACGAGCAGTACTTC.

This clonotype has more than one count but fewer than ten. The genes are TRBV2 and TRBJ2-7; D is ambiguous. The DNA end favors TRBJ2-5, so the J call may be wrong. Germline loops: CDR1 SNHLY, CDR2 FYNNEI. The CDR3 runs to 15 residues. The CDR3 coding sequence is TGTGCCAGCAGTGACCTCGGGTCGCTGGGGGAGACCCAGTACTTC. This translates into CASSDLGSLGETQYF.